The 32 T cell receptor beta chains in this list originate from one sample, sequenced in a study of cytotoxic CD8 clonotypes in ibrutinib-treated CLL. Clones were read by immunoSEQ multiplex PCR, and TCRdb kept only the in-frame ones, dropping some. Here the sample spans 150,000 or so clones, approximately 75% being singletons. Sequenced material: PBMCs, taken after 12 months of ibrutinib treatment. The receptor set was obtained from a human donor with chronic lymphocytic leukemia.

The V and J genes are TRBV15 and TRBJ1-5; D gene uncertain. V lost 1 base to trimming and J lost 6 bases, with 16 bases between them. Germline V gene data show CDR1 as LNHNV and CDR2 as YYDKDF (reference sequence). The CDR3 extends over 16 amino acids. In nucleotides, the CDR3 is TGTGCCACCAGCAGAGCCGTTGGAGAATCAAGTCAGCCCCAGCATTTT. It yields the protein CATSRAVGESSQPQHF.

The rearrangement joins TRBV7-9 to TRBJ1-4; 8 bases line up with TRBD1. The CDR3 sequence is 15 residues long. Per the germline V gene, CDR1 is SEHNR and CDR2 is FQNEAQ (reference sequence). The V segment lost 4 bases and the J segment 7 bases; nucleotides outside the gene matches: 8. CDR3 sequence reads: CASSWFQGAGEKLFF. In DNA, the CDR3 is TGTGCCAGCAGCTGGTTCCAGGGGGCGGGTGAAAAACTGTTTTTT.

This chain connects TRBV15 to TRBJ2-5, with a possible D match to TRBD1 (5 bases). Per the germline V gene, CDR1 is LNHNV and CDR2 is YYDKDF (reference sequence). The CDR3 runs 14 residues. Trimming pared 8 bases from V and 5 bases from J, leaving 18 bases between. The DNA for the CDR3 is TGTGCCACCGGAACCTCAGGGTCGCGGGAGACCCAGTACTTC. This encodes CATGTSGSRETQYF.

This sequence joins TRBV30 and TRBJ2-5; the match to TRBD2 covers 10 bases. Germline CDR1 reads GTSNPN; CDR2 reads SVGIG (reference sequence). This CDR3 region has 17 residues. J gave up 4 bases and V 1 base, and 12 bases lay outside the gene matches. Written as DNA, the CDR3 is TGTGCCTGGAGTGCCGGAACACTAGCGGGGCGAGGAGAGACCCAGTACTTC. Encoded protein: CAWSAGTLAGRGETQYF. Variable domain in full (rest from reference TRBV30 and TRBJ2-5): SQTIHQWPATLVQPVGSPLSLECTVEGTSNPNLYWYRQAAGRGLQLLFYSVGIGQISSEVPQNLSASRPQDRQFILSSKKLLLSDSGFYLCAWSAGTLAGRGETQYFGPGTRLLVL.

This sequence joins TRBV11-1 and TRBJ1-4; the D gene is possibly TRBD1 (6 bases). The CDR3 has 15 residues. The germline CDR1 and CDR2 sequences are SGHAT and FQDESV (reference sequence). Trimming cost V 4 bases and J 4 bases, with 13 bases left between them. The CDR3 reads CASSSRQALNEKLFF. The CDR3 nucleotides are TGTGCCAGCAGCTCCCGACAGGCGCTTAATGAAAAACTGTTTTTT.

This clone occurred once. The gene calls are TRBV7-9 and TRBJ1-1, with 8 bases aligning to TRBD1. V lost 3 bases and J lost 3; bases outside the gene matches: 0. Germline CDR1 and CDR2: SEHNR and FQNEAQ (reference sequence). This CDR3 is 13 amino acids long. The CDR3 spells CASSLTGDTEAFF. The CDR3 DNA is TGTGCCAGCAGCTTGACAGGGGACACTGAAGCTTTCTTT.

This sequence joins TRBV2 and TRBJ1-1; D is uncertain. The V gene's germline CDR1 is SNHLY and CDR2 FYNNEI. The V and J ends lost 4 bases and 10 bases respectively, with 4 bases between them. The CDR3 spans 9 residues. The CDR3 bases are TGTGCCAGCAGTGTTGTAGCTTTCTTT. Amino acid sequence: CASSVVAFF.

The chain recombines TRBV10-2 with TRBJ1-4; 10 bases fit TRBD1. This CDR3 has 12 amino acids. Per the germline V gene, CDR1 is WSHSY and CDR2 is SAAADI. The junction had 0 bases not matched to a gene; V was cut back by 6 bases and J by 8 bases. The CDR3 region is CASRTGGEKLFF. For the CDR3, the DNA is TGCGCCAGCAGGACAGGGGGCGAAAAACTGTTTTTT.

This chain links TRBV7-9 with TRBJ2-3; 9 nucleotides agree with TRBD2. The CDR3 is 18 amino acids. The V gene's germline CDR1 is SEHNR and CDR2 FQNEAQ (reference sequence). Trimming cost V 2 bases and J 1 base; bases outside gene matches: 10. In nucleotides, the CDR3 is TGTGCCAGCAGCTTAACCTTGACAGCGGGAGGAGGCACAGATACGCAGTATTTT. As protein: CASSLTLTAGGGTDTQYF.

In its sample, this clone was seen once. V and J are TRBV6-5 and TRBJ1-1, with a tentative D call TRBD1 (5 bases). V dropped 5 bases and J dropped 1 base, with 8 bases sitting between them. CDR3 length equals 13 residues. From germline, CDR1 is MNHEY and CDR2 SVGAGI. For the CDR3, the DNA is TGTGCCAGCAGTCGAACAGGGAACACTGAAGCTTTCTTT. Translation gives CASSRTGNTEAFF.

The chain combines TRBV28 with TRBJ2-7; D gene uncertain. Germline lookup yields CDR1 MDHEN and CDR2 SYDVKM. CDR3 size: 16 residues. V lost 0 bases and J lost 2, with 14 bases in between. CDR3 DNA: TGTGCCAGCAGTTTATGGGCGACATCGCCCCCCTACGAGCAGTACTTC. Translating it yields CASSLWATSPPYEQYF.

V gene TRBV5-8 combines with J gene TRBJ2-7, with a weak D call TRBD1 (5 bases). CDR3 length: 12 residues. V gave up 0 bases and J gave up 4 bases, with 5 bases separating them. Germline values: CDR1 SGHTS, CDR2 YDEGEE. CDR3: CASSLGQYEQYF. CDR3 nucleotide sequence: TGTGCCAGCAGCTTGGGACAGTACGAGCAGTACTTC.

This clone is labeled large (0.1 to 1%). The V and J genes are TRBV2 and TRBJ2-3; TRBD2 aligns across 7 bases. The CDR3 runs to 16 residues. J lost 4 bases, V lost 8 bases, and 15 bases had no gene match. CDR1 SNHLY and CDR2 FYNNEI come from the germline V gene. The CDR3 reads CASPGASGKRADTQYF. CDR3 DNA: TGTGCCAGCCCCGGGGCTAGCGGAAAAAGGGCAGATACGCAGTATTTT.

Of note for this clone: A junction boundary mismatches the germline segment, possibly from a read error. The chain uses TRBV27 and TRBJ1-1; the D is unclear. The CDR3 is made up of 15 amino acids. The germline V gene encodes CDR1 MNHEY and CDR2 SMNVEV (reference sequence). For the CDR3, the DNA is TGTGCCAGCAGTGTATCAGGAGGAATGAACACTGAAGCTTTCTTT. Amino acids: CASSVSGGMNTEAFF.

Remarks on this clone: One junction end does not reproduce the germline sequence, and a read error may be involved. This chain connects TRBV5-1 to TRBJ1-2; 7 bases match TRBD1. The germline V gene encodes CDR1 SGHRS and CDR2 YFSETQ. This CDR3 comprises 15 residues. CDR3: CASSLGGQANYGYTF. For the CDR3, the DNA is TGTGCCAGCAGCTTAGGCGGACAGGCTAACTATGGCTACACCTTC.

J is TRBJ2-5 and V is TRBV6-5; D ambiguous. V lost 2 bases and J 3 bases, leaving 7 bases between the germline ends. Looked up from germline, CDR1 is MNHEY and CDR2 is SVGAGI. The CDR3 sequence is 13 residues long. CDR3 in DNA: TGTGCCAGCAGTTACGACCCAGAAGAGACCCAGTACTTC. Encoded protein: CASSYDPEETQYF.

The CDR3 reads CAWSVGDGTEAFF. For the CDR3, the DNA is TGTGCCTGGAGTGTAGGGGACGGCACTGAAGCTTTCTTT. The chain is built from TRBV30 and TRBJ1-1; tentatively, D is TRBD1 (5 bases). This CDR3 contains 13 residues. Germline loops: CDR1 GTSNPN, CDR2 SVGIG (reference sequence). V lost 0 bases to trimming and J lost 4 bases, with 9 bases between them.

The V gene is TRBV5-1, the J gene TRBJ1-2, with TRBD1 identical over 8 bases. The V gene's germline CDR1 is SGHRS and CDR2 YFSETQ. The junction had 2 bases not matched to a gene; V was cut back by 0 bases and J by 1 base. The CDR3 runs 15 residues. The CDR3 is CASSLGQGSNYGYTF. The CDR3 DNA is TGCGCCAGCAGCTTGGGACAGGGGAGTAACTATGGCTACACCTTC.

The CDR3 here is CASSKDRAGYGYTF. CDR3 coding DNA: TGTGCCAGCAGCAAGGACAGAGCCGGCTATGGCTACACCTTC. V and J are TRBV7-3 and TRBJ1-2; D might be TRBD1 (6 bases). Germline V gene lookup returns CDR1 SGHTA and CDR2 FQGTGA. This CDR3 is built from 14 residues. Between the trimmed V and J ends, which lost 5 bases and 4 bases, there was a span of 14 bases.

This chain uses TRBV7-2 with TRBJ2-7; D might be TRBD1 (6 bases). This CDR3 has 15 amino acids. From germline, CDR1 is SGHTA and CDR2 FQGNSA. Trimming took 4 bases from V and 2 from J, leaving 15 bases between them. CDR3 in amino acids: CASSSSGTPTYEQYF. As DNA, the CDR3 is TGTGCCAGCAGCTCCTCCGGGACACCAACCTACGAGCAGTACTTC. The variable domain in full, with the rest retrieved from reference TRBV7-2 and TRBJ2-7, is GAGVSQSPSNKVTEKGKDVELRCDPISGHTALYWYRQSLGQGLEFLIYFQGNSAPDKSGLPSDRFSAERTGGSVSTLTIQRTQQEDSAVYLCASSSSGTPTYEQYFGPGTRLTVT.

The chain has TRBV11-2 and TRBJ2-3; a possible D gene is TRBD1 (5 bases). The CDR3 has 12 amino acids. The ends were cut back, 5 bases at V and 4 bases at J, with 7 bases in the middle. Germline values: CDR1 SGHAT, CDR2 FQNNGV. As DNA, the CDR3 is TGTGCCAGCAGCCAGGGCCCAGATACGCAGTATTTT. Residues: CASSQGPDTQYF.

The V gene is TRBV7-9, the J gene TRBJ2-2; D is uncertain. The CDR3 spans 15 residues. With 5 bases removed from V and 6 bases from J, the gap between germline ends came to 16 bases. CDR1 is SEHNR, CDR2 FQNEAQ, per germline (reference sequence). CDR3 protein: CASSPDLRRAGELFF. The DNA of the CDR3 is TGTGCCAGCAGCCCTGACCTACGAAGGGCCGGGGAGCTGTTTTTT.

The rearrangement joins TRBV7-6 to TRBJ2-7; D gene unclear. V was cut by 5 bases and J by 4 bases, with 12 bases left in between. The germline V gene has CDR1 SGHVS and CDR2 FNYEAQ. There are 13 residues in the CDR3. CDR3 bases: TGTGCCAGCAGCCCTGGGATAGATTACGAGCAGTACTTC. Its protein product is CASSPGIDYEQYF.

The genes are TRBV9 and TRBJ1-6, with 9 nucleotides matching TRBD1. Germline V lookup: CDR1 SGDLS, CDR2 YYNGEE. CDR3 size: 15 residues. V shed 4 bases and J 4 bases; nucleotides not matched to a gene: 3. The CDR3, as DNA: TGTGCCAGCAGCTTCGGACAGGGGTATAATTCACCCCTCCACTTT. It is translated as CASSFGQGYNSPLHF. The complete variable domain, with remaining parts taken from reference TRBV9 and TRBJ1-6, reads DSGVTQTPKHLITATGQRVTLRCSPRSGDLSVYWYQQSLDQGLQFLIQYYNGEERAKGNILERFSAQQFPDLHSELNLSSLELGDSALYFCASSFGQGYNSPLHFGNGTRLTVT.

V and J are TRBV28 and TRBJ2-1; 8 bases are a match to TRBD2. The CDR3 contains 15 residues. With V trimmed by 5 bases and J by 5 bases, 8 bases remained unmatched. From germline, CDR1 is MDHEN and CDR2 SYDVKM. Here the CDR3 DNA reads TGTGCCAGCAGTCCCCCCGGACTAGCCCACAATGAGCAGTTCTTC. Translated, it gives CASSPPGLAHNEQFF.

The chain combines TRBV5-1 with TRBJ1-2; D gene unclear. Trimming pared 0 bases from V and 14 bases from J, leaving 26 bases between. This CDR3 contains 16 residues. CDR1 SGHRS and CDR2 YFSETQ come from the germline V gene. The CDR3 is CASSLAGPTALGVRTF. CDR3 nucleotides: TGCGCCAGCAGCTTGGCCGGTCCAACGGCCTTGGGAGTAAGAACCTTC.

This chain joins TRBV6-5 and TRBJ1-4, with D tentatively TRBD1 (6 bases). Germline assignment: CDR1 MNHEY and CDR2 SVGAGI. The length of the CDR3 is 14 residues. V was cut by 5 bases and J by 8 bases, with 15 bases left in between. DNA of the CDR3: TGTGCCAGCAGTGACCGGGACACCGAGGAAAAACTGTTTTTT. It codes for CASSDRDTEEKLFF.

The chain has TRBV9 and TRBJ2-5, with TRBD2 matching over 8 bases. The CDR3 consists of 15 residues. The V gene end was trimmed by 0 bases and the J gene end by 4 bases; junction bases not matched to a gene: 5. Germline CDR1 SGDLS, CDR2 YYNGEE. This chain's CDR3 is CASSVEGAGAETQYF. The CDR3 nucleotides are TGTGCCAGCAGCGTAGAGGGAGCGGGAGCAGAGACCCAGTACTTC.

The chain has TRBV5-1 and TRBJ2-7, with 9 positions matching TRBD1. The CDR3 has 14 amino acids. Germline-derived CDR1 and CDR2 are SGHRS and YFSETQ. J was trimmed by 5 bases and V by 4 bases; bases with no gene match: 7. The CDR3 sequence is CASSPGQGMDEQYF. The CDR3 DNA is TGCGCCAGCAGCCCGGGACAGGGTATGGACGAGCAGTACTTC.

The chain recombines TRBV11-3 with TRBJ2-7; 11 bases are shared with TRBD1. V was pared by 5 bases and J by 6 bases, with 6 bases of the junction left unmatched. The germline V gene has CDR1 SGHNT and CDR2 YENEEA. The CDR3 has 14 amino acids. CDR3: CASSRDRGTLEQYF. The CDR3, as DNA: TGTGCCAGCAGCCGGGACAGGGGGACCCTCGAGCAGTACTTC.

The genes are TRBV7-8 and TRBJ1-6; unclear D gene. Germline V gives CDR1 SGHVS, CDR2 FQNEAQ. The CDR3 consists of 15 residues. Trimming took 2 bases from V and 6 from J, leaving 11 bases between them. Written as DNA, the CDR3 is TGTGCCAGCAGCTTACGGATGGTGGGTAATTCACCCCTCCACTTT. Its protein product is CASSLRMVGNSPLHF.

This rearrangement joins TRBV5-1 to TRBJ2-7; no firm D call. Trimming took 4 bases from V and 0 from J, leaving 14 bases between them. Germline CDR1 SGHRS, CDR2 YFSETQ. There are 15 residues in the CDR3. The CDR3: CASSPDGLSSYEQYF. In nucleotides, the CDR3 is TGCGCCAGCAGCCCGGACGGGCTTAGCTCCTACGAGCAGTACTTC.